The rows below give T cell receptor beta chains drawn from one sample of a study of CD8+CD57+ T cells in acquired aplastic anemia. Via MiXCR, TCRdb re-called the reads, giving one row per CDR3 protein. The table shows about 290,000 distinct CDR3 sequences, with 56% occurring only once. Sample: sorted CD4+, CD8+, or CD8+CD57+ T cells (not recorded which) from PBMCs. The receptors come from a human donor with aplastic anemia. CDR3s include the opening cysteine and the closing phenylalanine or tryptophan. A D gene is named only where the DNA matches it firmly. Clone sizes are given selectively: once, few, many, or a class where the clone is expanded.

j_call v_call clone_size d_call cdr3_aa cdr3_nt
TRBJ1-2 TRBV18 . . CASSPGGNGYTF TGTGCCAGCTCACCAGGGGGCAATGGCTACACCTTC
TRBJ1-4 TRBV5-8 . . CASSFAGGGFF TGTGCCAGCAGCTTCGCGGGGGGTGGTTTTTTT
TRBJ2-1 TRBV10-2 . . CASRRRGAGNEQFF TGCGCCAGCAGGCGGAGGGGGGCCGGCAATGAGCAGTTCTTC
TRBJ2-5 TRBV20-1 . . CSARDRGRETQYF TGCAGTGCTAGAGACAGGGGCAGGGAGACCCAGTACTTC
TRBJ1-2 TRBV12-3/TRBV12-4 . . CASSPGSGGYAF TGTGCCAGCAGTCCGGGGTCGGGGGGCTACGCCTTC
TRBJ2-7 TRBV20-1 . TRBD1 CSATWAGQDLYEQYF TGCAGTGCTACGTGGGCGGGACAGGACCTTTACGAGCAGTACTTC
TRBJ2-1 TRBV10-3 . . CAIIPGPWGNEQFF TGTGCCATCATTCCAGGCCCCTGGGGCAATGAGCAGTTCTTC
TRBJ2-7 TRBV20-1 . TRBD2 CSATGLAGEAYEQYF TGCAGTGCCACCGGACTAGCGGGAGAAGCCTACGAGCAGTACTTC
TRBJ1-2 TRBV9 many . CASSVEAGLNYGYTF TGTGCCAGCAGCGTAGAAGCAGGACTTAACTATGGCTACACCTTC
TRBJ2-7 TRBV29-1 . . CSLGMTYEQYF TGCAGCCTAGGGATGACCTACGAGCAGTACTTC
TRBJ2-7 TRBV7-8 . . CASSLGSGMDEQYF TGTGCCAGCAGCTTAGGATCGGGGATGGACGAGCAGTACTTC
TRBJ2-7 TRBV20-1 . . CSAKIGGEQYF TGCAGTGCTAAAATTGGGGGCGAGCAGTACTTC
TRBJ2-1 TRBV7-9 . TRBD2 CASSSLAGGPGEQFF TGTGCCAGCAGCTCCTTAGCGGGGGGGCCGGGTGAGCAGTTCTTC
TRBJ2-7 TRBV7-6 . TRBD2 CASSTTRGLAGVEEQYF TGTGCCAGCAGCACCACACGCGGACTAGCGGGAGTTGAAGAGCAGTACTTC
TRBJ1-6 TRBV20-1 . . CSARDRTRGNSPLHF TGCAGTGCTAGAGACCGGACCCGAGGAAATTCACCCCTCCACTTT
TRBJ1-1 TRBV2 . . CASRKLVNTGAFF TGTGCCAGCAGAAAATTGGTGAACACTGGAGCTTTCTTT
TRBJ2-3 TRBV10-3 . TRBD1 CATSGTGGTPSTDTQYF TGTGCCACCAGTGGGACAGGGGGCACCCCTAGCACAGACACGCAGTATTTT
TRBJ2-1 TRBV24-1 . TRBD1 CATSDRTGYNEQFF TGTGCCACCAGTGACCGGACAGGGTACAATGAGCAGTTCTTC
TRBJ2-7 TRBV19 . TRBD1 CASSTGTGPREQYF TGTGCCAGTAGTACCGGGACAGGGCCTCGGGAGCAGTACTTC
TRBJ1-3 TRBV9 . . CASSVAQGPTTIYF TGTGCCAGCAGCGTAGCCCAGGGACCAACCACCATATATTTT
TRBJ2-5 TRBV15 few TRBD2 CATSREVAGRETQYF TGTGCCACCAGCAGAGAAGTAGCGGGGAGAGAGACCCAGTACTTC
TRBJ2-1 TRBV10-3 . . CAISESYYNEQFF TGTGCCATCAGTGAGTCCTATTACAATGAGCAGTTCTTC
TRBJ2-3 TRBV24-1 . . CATSDLTRRDTQYF TGTGCCACCAGTGATTTAACGAGGAGAGATACGCAGTATTTT
TRBJ2-5 TRBV6-5 once TRBD2 CACRSGGRVQETQYF TGTGCCTGCAGAAGTGGAGGGAGGGTGCAAGAGACCCAGTACTTC
TRBJ2-7 TRBV14 . . CASSPVAAPTLGYEQYF TGTGCCAGCAGCCCCGTAGCGGCCCCGACGCTTGGCTACGAGCAGTACTTC
TRBJ2-7 TRBV7-9 . . CASSQTRTSGLSSYEQYF TGTGCCAGCAGCCAAACGCGGACCTCAGGCCTAAGCTCCTACGAGCAGTACTTC
TRBJ1-5 TRBV12-3/TRBV12-4 many . CASSPVKSGGRNQPQHF TGTGCCAGCAGCCCGGTGAAGTCCGGGGGGAGGAATCAGCCCCAGCATTTT
TRBJ1-2 TRBV29-1 . . CSVESPGAFGGYTF TGCAGCGTTGAGTCCCCAGGGGCGTTCGGTGGCTACACCTTC
TRBJ2-2 TRBV7-7 . . CASSFVGRDTGELFF TGTGCCAGCAGCTTTGTGGGTAGGGACACCGGGGAGCTGTTTTTT
TRBJ2-5 TRBV5-1 . . CASSLQGTQYF TGCGCCAGCAGCTTACAGGGGACCCAGTACTTC
TRBJ2-5 TRBV12-3/TRBV12-4 many . CASSPLNYRQETQYF TGTGCCAGCAGCCCCCTTAACTATCGCCAAGAGACCCAGTACTTC
TRBJ2-3 TRBV10-3 . TRBD2 CAISDRTRDTQYF TGTGCCATCAGTGACCGGACTAGAGATACGCAGTATTTT
TRBJ1-5 TRBV5-1 many TRBD1 CASSGGQGDQPQHF TGCGCCAGCAGTGGGGGACAGGGGGATCAGCCCCAGCATTTT
TRBJ2-3 TRBV7-2 . . CASSVRTIGLTTDTQYF TGTGCCAGCAGCGTCCGGACCATTGGACTAACCACAGATACGCAGTATTTT
TRBJ1-5 TRBV7-9 . . CASSLNYAQPRHF TGTGCCAGCAGCTTAAACTACGCTCAGCCCCGGCATTTT
TRBJ2-2 TRBV6-2/TRBV6-3 many . CASRPTDSTGELFF TGTGCCAGCAGACCCACCGACAGCACCGGGGAGCTGTTTTTT
TRBJ2-7 TRBV19 many TRBD1 CASSSVGTGGFEQYF TGTGCCAGTAGTAGTGTGGGGACAGGGGGCTTCGAGCAGTACTTC
TRBJ1-2 TRBV7-8 . . CASSGFLGGYTF TGTGCCAGCAGCGGTTTCCTTGGGGGCTACACCTTC
TRBJ2-7 TRBV15 . . CATSSLGLAYEQYF TGTGCCACCAGCAGTCTCGGACTGGCCTACGAGCAGTACTTC
TRBJ2-7 TRBV7-2 few TRBD2 CASGGGGYEQYF TGTGCTTCGGGTGGGGGGGGGTACGAGCAGTACTTC
TRBJ1-5 TRBV25-1 . . CASSSHTNQPQHF TGTGCCAGCAGCTCCCACACCAATCAGCCCCAGCATTTT
TRBJ2-2 TRBV6-1 many TRBD2 CASSEVSSGRNTGELFF TGTGCCAGCAGTGAAGTGTCTAGCGGGAGAAACACCGGGGAGCTGTTTTTT
TRBJ2-2 TRBV5-5 . . CASSLTGGLFF TGTGCCAGCAGCTTGACCGGGGGGCTGTTTTTT
TRBJ1-1 TRBV5-8 . . CASSLGQLSTEAFF TGTGCCAGCAGCTTAGGACAGCTTAGCACTGAAGCTTTCTTT
TRBJ2-7 TRBV15 . TRBD1 CATSVALGTGNYEQYF TGTGCCACCAGCGTTGCTCTAGGGACAGGGAACTACGAGCAGTACTTC
TRBJ2-1 TRBV7-8 few . CASSLVRGNEQFF TGTGCCAGCAGCTTAGTCCGGGGCAATGAGCAGTTCTTC
TRBJ2-7 TRBV5-1 . . CASSHTPSAYEQYF TGCGCCAGCAGCCATACTCCTAGCGCCTACGAGCAGTACTTC
TRBJ2-2 TRBV9 . . CASSAISGELFF TGTGCCAGCAGCGCCATTAGCGGGGAGCTGTTTTTT
TRBJ2-5 TRBV5-1 many . CASSLVESGSQETQYF TGCGCCAGCAGCTTGGTTGAGTCGGGGTCCCAAGAGACCCAGTACTTC
TRBJ2-3 TRBV7-9 many TRBD2 CASSLQGLAGAKGDTQYF TGTGCCAGCAGCTTACAGGGACTAGCGGGGGCCAAGGGAGATACGCAGTATTTT
TRBJ2-7 TRBV29-1 . . CSVEDYEQYF TGCAGCGTTGAAGACTACGAGCAGTACTTC
TRBJ1-2 TRBV2 many . CASSEDNNYGYTF TGTGCCAGCAGTGAAGACAATAACTATGGCTACACCTTC
TRBJ2-1 TRBV15 . TRBD1 CATSRDRGSYNEQFF TGTGCCACCAGCAGGGACAGGGGTTCCTACAATGAGCAGTTCTTC
TRBJ1-6 TRBV5-4 few TRBD1 CASSFRTGRLHF TGTGCCAGCAGCTTTCGGACAGGCAGACTCCACTTT
TRBJ1-5 TRBV24-1 . . CATSDSQWDQPRHF TGTGCCACCAGTGATTCCCAGTGGGATCAGCCCCGGCATTTT